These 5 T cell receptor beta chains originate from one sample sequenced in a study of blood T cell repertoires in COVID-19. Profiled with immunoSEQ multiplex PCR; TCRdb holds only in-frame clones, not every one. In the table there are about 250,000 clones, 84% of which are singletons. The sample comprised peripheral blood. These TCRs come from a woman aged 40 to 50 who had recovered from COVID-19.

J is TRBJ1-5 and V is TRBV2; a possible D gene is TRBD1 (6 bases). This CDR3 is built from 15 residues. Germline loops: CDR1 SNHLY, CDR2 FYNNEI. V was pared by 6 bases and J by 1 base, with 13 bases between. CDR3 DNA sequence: TGTGCCAGCAGGGGGACAAGGGCGAGCAATCAGCCCCAGCATTTT. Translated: CASRGTRASNQPQHF.

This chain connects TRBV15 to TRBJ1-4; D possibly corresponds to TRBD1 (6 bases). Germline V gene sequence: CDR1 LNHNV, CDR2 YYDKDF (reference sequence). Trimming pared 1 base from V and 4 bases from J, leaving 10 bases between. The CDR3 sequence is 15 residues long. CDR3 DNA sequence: TGTGCCACCAGCAGAGCTGGACAGTTTAATGAAAAACTGTTTTTT. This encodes CATSRAGQFNEKLFF.

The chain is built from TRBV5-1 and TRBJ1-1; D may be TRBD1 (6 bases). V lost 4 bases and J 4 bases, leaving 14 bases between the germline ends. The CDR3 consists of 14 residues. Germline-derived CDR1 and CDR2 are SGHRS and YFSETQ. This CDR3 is CASSPIGGRTEAFF. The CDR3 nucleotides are TGCGCCAGCAGCCCAATTGGGGGCCGCACTGAAGCTTTCTTT. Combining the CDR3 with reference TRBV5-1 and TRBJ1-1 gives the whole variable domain KAGVTQTPRYLIKTRGQQVTLSCSPISGHRSVSWYQQTPGQGLQFLFEYFSETQRNKGNFPGRFSGRQFSNSRSEMNVSTLELGDSALYLCASSPIGGRTEAFFGQGTRLTVV.

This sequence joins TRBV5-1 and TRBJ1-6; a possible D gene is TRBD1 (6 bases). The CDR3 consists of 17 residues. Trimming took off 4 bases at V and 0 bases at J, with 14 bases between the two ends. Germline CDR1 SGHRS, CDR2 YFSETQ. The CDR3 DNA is TGCGCCAGCAGCCCGGGACACAGCGGCTCCTATAATTCACCCCTCCACTTT. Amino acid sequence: CASSPGHSGSYNSPLHF.

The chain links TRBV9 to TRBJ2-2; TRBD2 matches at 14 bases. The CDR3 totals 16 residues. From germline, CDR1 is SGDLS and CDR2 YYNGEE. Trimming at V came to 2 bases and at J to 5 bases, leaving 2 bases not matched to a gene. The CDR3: CASSVGTSGGTGELFF. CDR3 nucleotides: TGTGCCAGCAGCGTCGGGACTAGCGGGGGAACCGGGGAGCTGTTTTTT.